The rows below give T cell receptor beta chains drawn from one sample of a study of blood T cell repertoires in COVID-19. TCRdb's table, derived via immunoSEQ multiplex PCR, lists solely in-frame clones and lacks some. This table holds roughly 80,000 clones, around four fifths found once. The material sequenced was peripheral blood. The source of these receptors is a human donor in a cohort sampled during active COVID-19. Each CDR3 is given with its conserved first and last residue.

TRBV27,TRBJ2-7,CASSLGSSVTYEQYF
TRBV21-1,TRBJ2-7,CASPTPGGAARKAYEQYF
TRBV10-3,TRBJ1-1,CAISGTGAEAFF
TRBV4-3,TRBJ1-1,CASSQEPQMGAEAFF
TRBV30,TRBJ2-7,CAWRWGGVPGEQYF
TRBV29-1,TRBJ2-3,CSVTHRRATDTQYF
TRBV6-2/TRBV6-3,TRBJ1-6,CASSYQGSDSPLHF
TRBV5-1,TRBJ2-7,CASSLVQGIYEQYF
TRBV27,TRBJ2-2,CASSSQGAGPGAGELFF
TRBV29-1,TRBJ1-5,CSVSDRGLPFDQPQHF
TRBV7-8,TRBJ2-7,CASSLNRASEQYF
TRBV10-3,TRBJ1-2,CAIRGGGQGETSYGYTF
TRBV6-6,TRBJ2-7,CASSLSSGGAYEQYF
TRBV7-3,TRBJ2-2,CASSLRASGGAGGPGELFF
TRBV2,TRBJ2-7,CASRAQGADYEQYF
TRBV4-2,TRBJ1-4,CASSQVNSAGEKLFF
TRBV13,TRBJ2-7,CASSSRTGGGYEQYF
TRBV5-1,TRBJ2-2,CASSEGLAGFTGELFF
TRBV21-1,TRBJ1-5,CASSEQGWICNQPQHF
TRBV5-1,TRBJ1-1,CASSLGGGATILGMNTEAFF
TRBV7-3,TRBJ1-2,CASSSSQGALGYTF
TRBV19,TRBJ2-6,CASSMIQISGANVLTF
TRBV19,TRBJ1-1,CASSIARGAEAFF
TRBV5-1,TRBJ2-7,CASSQTGTGFYEQYF
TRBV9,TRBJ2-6,CASSPRGKGTGANVLTF
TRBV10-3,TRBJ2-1,CAISDPMGLAGGQEQFF
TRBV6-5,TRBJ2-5,CASNRGAGETQYF
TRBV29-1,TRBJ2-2,CSVGAGSHSGELFF
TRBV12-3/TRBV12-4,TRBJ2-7,CASRGQGNYEQYF
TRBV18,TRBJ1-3,CASSPSIPAGGNTIYF
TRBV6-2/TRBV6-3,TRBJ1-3,CASSRRGLGNTIYF
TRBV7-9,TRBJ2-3,CASSSGERSGDTQYF
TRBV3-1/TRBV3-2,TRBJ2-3,CASSQEVRGSTDTQYF
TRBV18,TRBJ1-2,CASSRGTGNYGYTF
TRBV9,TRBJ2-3,CASSALGLAGGRYTQYF
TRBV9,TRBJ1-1,CASSVVPGDTEAFF
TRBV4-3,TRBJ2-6,CASSQDRGYEANVLTF
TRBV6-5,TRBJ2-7,CASSPRRGGSYEQYF
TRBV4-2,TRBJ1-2,CASSQDGGQGVYGYTF
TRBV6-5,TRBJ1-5,CASSSGDQPQHF
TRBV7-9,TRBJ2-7,CASSFEVQPYEQYF
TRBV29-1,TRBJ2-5,CSVEEPGYQETQYF
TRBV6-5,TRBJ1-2,CASRGTGTGDGGYTF
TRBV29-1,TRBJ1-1,CSVGGVPNTEAFF
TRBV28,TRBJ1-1,CASRLRQALGTEAFF
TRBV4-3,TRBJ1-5,CASSHTINGNQPQHF
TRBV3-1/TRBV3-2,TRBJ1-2,CASSQEWQGPRGYTF
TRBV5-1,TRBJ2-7,CASSLLPGQSYEQYF
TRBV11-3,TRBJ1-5,CASSPRRTGGLEGNQPQHF
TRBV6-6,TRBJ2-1,CASSPTSGGHSYNEQFF
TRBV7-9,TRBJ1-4,CASSLAMGTANEKLFF
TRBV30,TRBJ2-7,CAWGYGQGEQYF
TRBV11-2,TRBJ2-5,CASSLDRLAVETQYF
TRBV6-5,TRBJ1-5,CASFPNRDSNQPQHF
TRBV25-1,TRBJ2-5,CASSEWVLAGLYQETQYF